This T cell receptor (beta chain) appears in the sequencing data of a study of cytomegalovirus exposure and HLA in healthy donors. Researchers ran the PCR with 60 Vbeta and 13 Jbeta primers. Assay: immunoSEQ multiplex PCR; the TCRdb copy retains only in-frame clones and omits some. The profile covers fewer than 200,000 clones, with roughly 73% appearing a single time and around 1.9% taken by the ten largest. The sequencing input was PBMCs. This clonotype was sampled from a woman under 40 in good health and CMV-seronegative.

CDR3 sequence (DNA): TGTGCCAGCAGTGTAAGGAGTCTTTTGAGCTACACCTTC. The encoded protein is CASSVRSLLSYTF. V is TRBV2 and J is TRBJ1-2; no reliable D call. V lost 4 bases, J lost 9 bases, and 15 bases lay in between. Germline CDR1 and CDR2: SNHLY and FYNNEI. The CDR3 loop spans 13 amino acids.